This passage covers 14 T cell receptor beta chains from one sample sequenced in a study of blood T cell repertoires in COVID-19. The repertoire was sequenced with immunoSEQ multiplex PCR; TCRdb's copy has only in-frame clones and lacks some. The sample yields over 40,000 clones, roughly 82% seen once. The sample taken for sequencing was peripheral blood. The source is a human donor in a cohort sampled during active COVID-19.

The V and J genes are TRBV7-2 and TRBJ1-2; TRBD1 aligns across 7 bases. Germline lookup yields CDR1 SGHTA and CDR2 FQGNSA. The CDR3 extends over 14 amino acids. With 6 bases clipped from V and 1 base from J, the junction kept 5 bases outside the gene matches. CDR3 protein: CASSSTGRNYGYTF. CDR3 in DNA: TGTGCCAGCAGTTCGACAGGGCGTAACTATGGCTACACCTTC.

The rearrangement uses TRBV6-6 and TRBJ2-1; D is possibly TRBD2 (5 bases). Between the trimmed V and J ends, which lost 2 bases and 8 bases, there was a span of 19 bases. The CDR3 spans 16 residues. The germline CDR1 and CDR2 sequences are MNHNY and SVGAGI (reference sequence). The CDR3 coding sequence is TGTGCCAGCAGTTACGTAAGCGGCCCGTTTTGGGATGAGCAGTTCTTC. Encoded protein: CASSYVSGPFWDEQFF.

The chain carries TRBV4-1 and TRBJ1-4, with a weak D call TRBD1 (5 bases). The CDR3 extends over 17 amino acids. Germline loops: CDR1 MGHRA, CDR2 YSYEKL. V lost 1 base and J 7 bases, leaving 19 bases between the germline ends. CDR3 sequence (DNA): TGCGCCAGCAGCCAAGGCAACTGGGGGGTAATCCTTGAAAAACTGTTTTTT. Its translation is CASSQGNWGVILEKLFF.

The chain combines TRBV7-9 with TRBJ1-2; 7 nucleotides match TRBD1. The CDR3 extends over 12 amino acids. The ends lost 5 bases at V and 8 bases at J; junction bases unmatched: 5. CDR1 SEHNR and CDR2 FQNEAQ come from the germline V gene (reference sequence). Here the CDR3 DNA reads TGTGCCAGCAGCAGACAGGGAAGAGGCTACACCTTC. This codes for CASSRQGRGYTF. Together with reference TRBV7-9 and TRBJ1-2, the CDR3 gives the full variable domain: DTGVSQNPRHKITKRGQNVTFRCDPISEHNRLYWYRQTLGQGPEFLTYFQNEAQLEKSRLLSDRFSAERPKGSFSTLEIQRTEQGDSAMYLCASSRQGRGYTFGSGTRLTVV.

This clone was counted once. The gene calls are TRBV27 and TRBJ2-2; maybe TRBD2 (5 bases). CDR1 is MNHEY, CDR2 SMNVEV, per germline (reference sequence). Trimming left V 6 bases short and J 6 bases short, with 20 bases between. The CDR3 covers 16 residues. CDR3 nucleotides: TGTGCCAGCAGATCCCGGGATTTGATGGGCTCCGGGGAGCTGTTTTTT. Its protein product is CASRSRDLMGSGELFF.

The rearrangement uses TRBV5-1 and TRBJ2-5, with 10 bases that match TRBD2. The CDR3 is 16 amino acids. Trimming took 2 bases from V and 5 from J; bases not matched to a gene: 9. Germline V CDR1 and CDR2: SGHRS, YFSETQ. The CDR3 loop reads CASSFVSGGALETQYF. DNA for the CDR3: TGCGCCAGCAGCTTTGTCAGCGGGGGGGCCCTCGAGACCCAGTACTTC.

This chain uses TRBV6-6 with TRBJ1-2, with TRBD1 as a possible D gene (5 bases). The CDR3 runs to 13 residues. V was shortened by 6 bases and J by 4 bases, with 12 bases between the two germline ends. Germline V gene sequence: CDR1 MNHNY, CDR2 SVGAGI (reference sequence). CDR3 sequence (DNA): TGTGCCAGCAGCTCCCGGGGGATCTATGGCTACACCTTC. The encoded protein is CASSSRGIYGYTF.

This rearrangement joins TRBV25-1 to TRBJ2-3; 7 nucleotides line up with TRBD1. V lost 3 bases, J lost 4 bases, and 13 bases stayed unmatched. The CDR3 covers 17 residues. The V gene's germline CDR1 is MGHDK and CDR2 SYGVNS. The CDR3 loop is CASSDPTGLREADTQYF. The CDR3 region has the DNA TGTGCCAGCAGTGATCCGACAGGGCTAAGGGAAGCAGATACGCAGTATTTT. The full variable domain, in which reference TRBV25-1 and TRBJ2-3 provide the parts outside the CDR3, is EADIYQTPRYLVIGTGKKITLECSQTMGHDKMYWYQQDPGMELHLIHYSYGVNSTEKGDLSSESTVSRIRTEHFPLTLESARPSHTSQYLCASSDPTGLREADTQYFGPGTRLTVL.

This sequence joins TRBV4-3 and TRBJ1-6, with no clear D. CDR3 length: 15 amino acids. V lost 3 bases to trimming and J lost 4 bases, with 10 bases between them. Germline V gene lookup returns CDR1 LGHNA and CDR2 YSLEER. CDR3 DNA: TGCGCCAGCAGCCACAACGGGGTGTATAATTCACCCCTCCACTTT. It codes for CASSHNGVYNSPLHF.

J is TRBJ1-2 and V is TRBV18, with D possibly matching TRBD1 (6 bases). Germline loops: CDR1 KGHSH, CDR2 LQKENI. Trimming shortened V by 8 bases and J by 7 bases, and 20 bases separated the two germline ends. The CDR3 extends over 14 amino acids. As DNA, the CDR3 is TGTGCCAGCCCAAAAGGGAACAGGGTCGGTGGCTACACCTTC. It specifies CASPKGNRVGGYTF.

For this clone: One junction end disagrees with the germline gene, perhaps due to a read error. V and J are TRBV30 and TRBJ2-7, with TRBD2 matching 11 bases. Germline lookup yields CDR1 GTSNPN and CDR2 SVGIG (reference sequence). There are 14 residues in the CDR3. CDR3 in amino acids: CAWSTSGGSYEQHF. Here the CDR3 DNA reads TGTGCCTGGAGTACTAGCGGGGGTTCCTACGAGCAGCACTTC. Looking up the rest from reference TRBV30 and TRBJ2-7 gives the full variable domain: SQTIHQWPATLVQPVGSPLSLECTVEGTSNPNLYWYRQAAGRGLQLLFYSVGIGQISSEVPQNLSASRPQDRQFILSSKKLLLSDSGFYLCAWSTSGGSYEQHFGPGTRLTVT.

This clone was seen only a few times. This chain links TRBV7-9 with TRBJ2-4; 8 nucleotides align to TRBD1. The V gene end was trimmed by 5 bases and the J gene end by 8 bases; junction bases not matched to a gene: 11. The CDR3 consists of 15 residues. The germline V gene encodes CDR1 SEHNR and CDR2 FQNEAQ (reference sequence). CDR3 nucleotides: TGTGCCAGCAGCCCCGGACAGGGAAGTATGGACATTCAGTACTTC. Encoded protein: CASSPGQGSMDIQYF.

V gene TRBV6-2 or TRBV6-3 combines with J gene TRBJ2-2; D might be TRBD2 (5 bases). CDR3 length equals 13 residues. Deletions cut 1 base from V and 5 bases from J, with 5 bases between. Germline V gene lookup returns CDR1 MNHEY and CDR2 SVGEGT. The CDR3 DNA reads TGTGCCAGCAGTTACTGGGAGACCGGGGAGCTGTTTTTT. This codes for CASSYWETGELFF.

The V gene is TRBV21-1, the J gene TRBJ1-2; the tabulated D call, TRBD1, remains unverified against the DNA. TRBV21-1 is listed as a pseudogene. CDR3 size: 18 residues. The CDR3 region has the DNA TGTGCCAGCAGTCCTCCGCCAGGGTTTCGGGCAATGGTCTATGGCTACACCTTC. Its translation is CASSPPPGFRAMVYGYTF.